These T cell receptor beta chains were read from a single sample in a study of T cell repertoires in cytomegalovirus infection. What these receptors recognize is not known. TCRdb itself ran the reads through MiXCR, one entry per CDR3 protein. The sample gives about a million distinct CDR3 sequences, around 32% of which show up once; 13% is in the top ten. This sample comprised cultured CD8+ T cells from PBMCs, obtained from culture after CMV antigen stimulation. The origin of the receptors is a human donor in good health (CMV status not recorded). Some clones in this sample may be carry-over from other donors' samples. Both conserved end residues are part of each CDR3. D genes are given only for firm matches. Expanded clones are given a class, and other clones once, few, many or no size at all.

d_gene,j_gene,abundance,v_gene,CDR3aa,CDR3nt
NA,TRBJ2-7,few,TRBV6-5,CASRRGRYEQYF,TGTGCCAGCAGACGGGGACGGTACGAGCAGTACTTC
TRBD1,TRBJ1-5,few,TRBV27,CASSPTGHQPQHF,TGTGCCAGCAGCCCGACAGGGCATCAGCCCCAGCATTTT
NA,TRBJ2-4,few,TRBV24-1,CATSGGGTTLAKNIQYF,TGTGCCACCAGTGGCGGGGGCACCACCTTAGCCAAAAACATTCAGTACTTC
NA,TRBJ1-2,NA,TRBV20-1,CSASGGDGYTF,TGCAGTGCTAGTGGGGGGGATGGCTACACCTTC
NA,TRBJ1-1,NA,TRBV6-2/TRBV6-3,CASGTPHYGGTEAFF,TGTGCCAGCGGGACACCTCATTACGGGGGGACTGAAGCTTTCTTT
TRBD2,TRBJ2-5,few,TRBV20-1,CSARPGLAPKGTQYF,TGCAGTGCTAGGCCCGGACTAGCACCTAAAGGGACCCAGTACTTC
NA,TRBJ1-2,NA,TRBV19,CASSLPRPSNGYTF,TGTGCCAGTAGTTTACCACGCCCGTCGAACGGCTACACCTTC
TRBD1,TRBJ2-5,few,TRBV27,CASTPLGDSQETQYF,TGTGCCAGCACCCCCCTGGGGGACAGCCAAGAGACCCAGTACTTC
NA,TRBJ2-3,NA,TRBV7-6,CASSLETWPGRDTQYF,TGTGCCAGCAGCTTAGAGACTTGGCCTGGGCGGGATACGCAGTATTTT
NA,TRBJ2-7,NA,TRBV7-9,CASSPGTESSYEQYF,TGTGCCAGCAGCCCCGGGACGGAGAGCTCCTACGAGCAGTACTTC
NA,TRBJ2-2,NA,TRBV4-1,CASSQDTGDTGELFF,TGCGCCAGCAGCCAAGATACGGGGGATACCGGGGAGCTGTTTTTT
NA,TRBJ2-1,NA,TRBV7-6,CAGNLVADSYNEQFF,TGTGCCGGCAACCTTGTAGCGGACTCCTACAATGAGCAGTTCTTC
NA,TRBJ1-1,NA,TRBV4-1,CASSPHRLGTEAFF,TGCGCCAGCAGCCCCCACCGCCTGGGGACTGAAGCTTTCTTT
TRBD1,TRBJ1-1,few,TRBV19,CASSIGTVSDMNTEAFF,TGTGCCAGTAGTATTGGGACAGTCAGTGATATGAACACTGAAGCTTTCTTT
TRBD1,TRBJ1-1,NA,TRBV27,CASSLFRDREAFF,TGTGCCAGCAGTTTATTCCGGGACAGGGAAGCTTTCTTT
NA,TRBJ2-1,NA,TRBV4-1,CASSQGDYNEQFF,TGCGCCAGCAGCCAGGGGGACTACAATGAGCAGTTCTTC
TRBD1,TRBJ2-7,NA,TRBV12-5,CASGPGQTYEQYF,TGTGCTAGTGGCCCGGGACAGACCTACGAGCAGTACTTC
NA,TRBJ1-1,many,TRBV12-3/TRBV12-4,CASSLTRNTEAFF,TGTGCCAGCAGCTTAACGAGGAACACTGAAGCTTTCTTT
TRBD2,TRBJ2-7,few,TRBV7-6,CASSSGLADPTYEQYF,TGTGCCAGCAGCTCAGGACTAGCGGATCCTACGTACGAGCAGTACTTC
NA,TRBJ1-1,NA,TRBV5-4,CASSFEGFGTEAFF,TGTGCCAGCAGCTTTGAAGGTTTCGGCACTGAAGCTTTCTTT
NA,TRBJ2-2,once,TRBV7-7,CASSESWLGRGELFF,TGTGCTAGCAGTGAAAGTTGGCTGGGGCGCGGGGAGCTGTTTTTT
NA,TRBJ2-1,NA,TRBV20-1,CSAVRAGGYNEQFF,TGCAGTGCTGTTCGAGCCGGGGGCTACAATGAGCAGTTCTTC
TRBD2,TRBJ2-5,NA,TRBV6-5,CASSYESRGMYETQYF,TGTGCCAGCAGTTATGAGTCGCGGGGGATGTACGAGACCCAGTACTTC
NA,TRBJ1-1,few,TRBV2,CASPLDTEAFF,TGTGCCAGCCCGTTAGACACTGAAGCTTTCTTT
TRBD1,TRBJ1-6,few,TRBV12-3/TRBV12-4,CASSHRDRENSPLHF,TGTGCCAGCAGTCACCGGGACAGGGAAAATTCACCCCTCCACTTT
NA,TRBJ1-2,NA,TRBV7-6,CASSLFASDHVRNYGYTF,TGTGCCAGCAGCTTATTTGCATCCGATCACGTTCGTAACTATGGCTACACCTTC
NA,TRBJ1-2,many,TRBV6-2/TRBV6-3,CASTMDGSYGYTF,TGTGCCAGCACTATGGACGGGTCCTATGGCTACACCTTC
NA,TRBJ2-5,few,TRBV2,CASVGARVGKTQYF,TGTGCCAGCGTCGGGGCAAGGGTCGGAAAAACCCAGTACTTC
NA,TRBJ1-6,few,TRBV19,CASSITQGGNSPLHF,TGTGCCAGTAGTATCACCCAGGGTGGTAATTCACCCCTCCACTTT
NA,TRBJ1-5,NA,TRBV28,CASAGFGNQPQHF,TGTGCCTCCGCGGGGTTCGGCAATCAGCCCCAGCATTTT
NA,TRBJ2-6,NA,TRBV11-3,CVSSLRDSGANVLTF,TGTGTCAGCAGCTTACGGGACTCTGGGGCCAACGTCCTGACTTTC
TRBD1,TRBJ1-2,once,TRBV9,CASSAIGQGHNYGYTF,TGTGCCAGCAGCGCTATCGGACAGGGCCATAACTATGGCTACACCTTC
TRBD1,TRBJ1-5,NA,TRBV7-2,CASSRSGTEGQPQHF,TGTGCCAGCAGCCGATCTGGGACAGAAGGTCAGCCCCAGCATTTT
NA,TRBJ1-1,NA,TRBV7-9,CASSPLDGMNTEAFF,TGTGCCAGCAGCCCCCTCGACGGGATGAACACTGAAGCTTTCTTT
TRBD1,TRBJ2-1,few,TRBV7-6,CASSLDRMGNEQFF,TGTGCCAGCAGCCTGGACAGGATGGGCAATGAGCAGTTCTTC
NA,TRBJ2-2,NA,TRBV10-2,CASNRGLVDTGELFF,TGCGCCAGCAACCGGGGATTGGTGGACACCGGGGAGCTGTTTTTT
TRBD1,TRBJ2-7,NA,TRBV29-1,CSVRSVTGAVFYEQYF,TGCAGCGTTCGAAGCGTCACAGGGGCCGTTTTTTACGAGCAGTACTTC
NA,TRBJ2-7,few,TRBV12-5,CASGFPPYF,TGTGCTAGTGGTTTTCCCCCGTACTTC
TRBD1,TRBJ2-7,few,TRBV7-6,CASSLDRVSPFYEQYF,TGTGCCAGCAGCCTAGACAGGGTCTCGCCTTTCTACGAGCAGTACTTC
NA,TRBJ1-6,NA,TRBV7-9,CASSLEGNLRSPLHF,TGTGCCAGCAGCTTGGAGGGTAATTTACGATCACCCCTCCACTTT
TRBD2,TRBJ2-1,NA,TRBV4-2,CASSQERSGVHNEQFF,TGTGCCAGCAGCCAAGAGCGTAGCGGGGTACACAATGAGCAGTTCTTC
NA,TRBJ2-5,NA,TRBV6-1,CVSSEGRDRETQYF,TGTGTCAGCAGTGAGGGGCGGGATAGGGAGACCCAGTACTTC
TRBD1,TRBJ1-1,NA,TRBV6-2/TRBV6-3,CASSYFGQGDGEAFF,TGTGCCAGCAGTTACTTCGGACAGGGGGATGGTGAAGCTTTCTTT
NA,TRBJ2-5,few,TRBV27,CASSLRRNRETQYF,TGTGCCAGCAGTCTCCGACGCAATCGGGAGACCCAGTACTTC
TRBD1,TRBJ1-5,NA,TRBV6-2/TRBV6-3,CASTLGTDLNQPQHF,TGTGCCAGCACCTTAGGGACAGACCTCAATCAGCCCCAGCATTTT
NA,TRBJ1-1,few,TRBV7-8,CASSLEAGRWTEAFF,TGTGCCAGCAGCTTAGAGGCAGGGAGGTGGACTGAAGCTTTCTTT
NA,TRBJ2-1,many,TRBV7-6,CASSLPKGQGTYNEQFF,TGTGCCAGCAGCTTACCGAAGGGGCAGGGAACCTACAATGAGCAGTTCTTC
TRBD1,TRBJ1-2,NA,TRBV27,CASSSIGQGSNGHTF,TGTGCCAGCAGTTCCATTGGACAGGGATCGAATGGCCACACCTTC
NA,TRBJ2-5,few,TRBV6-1,CASSEGYQETQYF,TGTGCCAGCAGTGAAGGGTACCAAGAGACCCAGTACTTC
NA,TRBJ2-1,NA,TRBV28,CASSPAFDRILSYNEQFF,TGTGCCAGCAGTCCAGCGTTCGACAGGATCCTCTCCTACAATGAGCAGTTCTTC
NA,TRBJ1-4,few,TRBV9,CASSARAGASRNEKLFF,TGTGCCAGCAGCGCACGGGCCGGGGCATCCCGGAATGAAAAACTGTTTTTT
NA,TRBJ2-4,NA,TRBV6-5,CASSAPGPREYF,TGTGCCAGCAGTGCTCCGGGTCCTAGAGAGTACTTC
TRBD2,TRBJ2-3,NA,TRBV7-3,CVSSWLAGGLNTQYF,TGTGTCAGCAGCTGGCTAGCGGGGGGGCTTAATACGCAGTATTTT
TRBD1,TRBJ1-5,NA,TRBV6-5,CASSPRGQGARQPKHF,TGTGCCAGCAGTCCCCGAGGACAGGGGGCACGACAGCCCAAGCATTTT
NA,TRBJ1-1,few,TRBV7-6,CASSGDTKNTEAFF,TGTGCCAGCAGCGGGGATACCAAGAACACTGAAGCTTTCTTT
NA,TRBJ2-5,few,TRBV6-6,CASSYGTPSQQETQYF,TGTGCCAGCAGTTATGGGACACCTTCGCAGCAGGAGACCCAGTACTTC
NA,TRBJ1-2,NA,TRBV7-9,CASRARDWANYGYTF,TGTGCCAGCAGAGCCCGGGACTGGGCTAACTATGGCTACACCTTC
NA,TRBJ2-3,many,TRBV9,CASSVDGVDTDTQYF,TGTGCCAGCAGCGTAGACGGGGTGGACACAGATACGCAGTATTTT
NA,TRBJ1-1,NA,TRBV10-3,CAILVGNLGPLNTEAFF,TGTGCCATCCTAGTCGGCAATCTGGGACCTCTGAACACTGAAGCTTTCTTT